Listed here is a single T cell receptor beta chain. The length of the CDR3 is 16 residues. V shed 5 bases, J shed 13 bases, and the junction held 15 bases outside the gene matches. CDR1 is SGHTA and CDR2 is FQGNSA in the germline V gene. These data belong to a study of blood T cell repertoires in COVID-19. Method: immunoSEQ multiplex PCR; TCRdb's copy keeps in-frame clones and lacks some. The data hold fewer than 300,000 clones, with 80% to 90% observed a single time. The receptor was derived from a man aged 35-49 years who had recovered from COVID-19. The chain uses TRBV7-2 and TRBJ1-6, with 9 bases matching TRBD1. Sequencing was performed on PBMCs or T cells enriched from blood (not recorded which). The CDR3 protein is CASSPTRDRVTGPLHF. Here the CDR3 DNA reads TGTGCCAGCAGCCCCACCCGGGACAGGGTAACTGGGCCCCTCCACTTT.